Listed below are T cell receptor beta chains from one sample, sequenced in a study of PD-1 blockade in classical Hodgkin lymphoma. The table came from immunoSEQ multiplex PCR; TCRdb's copy has only in-frame clones and leaves some out. This sample has 30,000 or so clones, with approximately 83% found just once. Here the sequenced sample was CD4+ T cells from blood, taken at baseline. Receptor source: a human donor with classical Hodgkin lymphoma. CDR3s include the opening cysteine and the closing phenylalanine or tryptophan. The D gene is left open where the match is weak. The size entry is marked missing in some rows and otherwise reads once, few, many or a size class.

j_gene: TRBJ1-1; abundance: -; d_gene: -; v_gene: TRBV18; CDR3nt: TGTGCCAGCTCACCCGGGACTGAAGCTTTCTTT; CDR3aa: CASSPGTEAFF
j_gene: TRBJ2-2; abundance: -; d_gene: TRBD1; v_gene: TRBV5-5; CDR3nt: TGTGCCAGCAGCCGACAGGGGGGAACCACCGGGGAGCTGTTTTTT; CDR3aa: CASSRQGGTTGELFF
j_gene: TRBJ2-7; abundance: -; d_gene: TRBD1; v_gene: TRBV7-2; CDR3nt: TGTGCCAGCAGCTTGGACAGGGGTTTATCCTACGAGCAGTACTTC; CDR3aa: CASSLDRGLSYEQYF
j_gene: TRBJ1-1; abundance: -; d_gene: -; v_gene: TRBV4-1; CDR3nt: TGCGCCAGCAGCCAAGGGACTTTAGGTGTCACTGAAGCTTTCTTT; CDR3aa: CASSQGTLGVTEAFF
j_gene: TRBJ1-4; abundance: -; d_gene: -; v_gene: TRBV9; CDR3nt: TGTGCCAGCAGCCCTGGCTCTGGAACTAATGAAAAACTGTTTTTT; CDR3aa: CASSPGSGTNEKLFF
j_gene: TRBJ2-2; abundance: -; d_gene: TRBD2; v_gene: TRBV27; CDR3nt: TGTGCCAGCAGTTTATGGGTTAGCGGGAGTCAAACCGGGGAGCTGTTTTTT; CDR3aa: CASSLWVSGSQTGELFF
j_gene: TRBJ2-7; abundance: -; d_gene: -; v_gene: TRBV18; CDR3nt: TGTGCCAGCTCACCACCGTTAGGCGACGAGCAGTACTTC; CDR3aa: CASSPPLGDEQYF
j_gene: TRBJ2-1; abundance: -; d_gene: TRBD2; v_gene: TRBV27; CDR3nt: TGTGCCAGCGGCCGGGACAACGAAAGAAGGACTAGCGGGAGGACACCCTACAATGAGCAGTTCTTC; CDR3aa: CASGRDNERRTSGRTPYNEQFF
j_gene: TRBJ2-7; abundance: -; d_gene: TRBD2; v_gene: TRBV19; CDR3nt: TGTGCCAGTAGTCAATATAGCGGGAAAAGCGAGCAGTACTTC; CDR3aa: CASSQYSGKSEQYF
j_gene: TRBJ2-2; abundance: -; d_gene: TRBD1; v_gene: TRBV4-3; CDR3nt: TGCGCCAGCAGCCAAGATTACGTCAGGGGGCTACACACCGGGGAGCTGTTTTTT; CDR3aa: CASSQDYVRGLHTGELFF
j_gene: TRBJ2-5; abundance: -; d_gene: -; v_gene: TRBV30; CDR3nt: TGTGCCTGGAGTAGAGGCGGCAGGAGGGTGGAGACCCAGTACTTC; CDR3aa: CAWSRGGRRVETQYF
j_gene: TRBJ1-2; abundance: medium-sized; d_gene: -; v_gene: TRBV27; CDR3nt: TGTGCCAGCAGGACGGTAGGGGGTGGCTACACCTTC; CDR3aa: CASRTVGGGYTF
j_gene: TRBJ1-2; abundance: -; d_gene: -; v_gene: TRBV6-7; CDR3nt: TGTGCCAGCAGTTACCTGGGGCCAGGGCCGGGCTATGGCTACACCTTC; CDR3aa: CASSYLGPGPGYGYTF
j_gene: TRBJ1-2; abundance: once; d_gene: -; v_gene: TRBV6-6; CDR3nt: TGTGCCAGCAGGGGAGGGGCAACTGTCTATGGCTACACCTTC; CDR3aa: CASRGGATVYGYTF
j_gene: TRBJ1-2; abundance: -; d_gene: -; v_gene: TRBV7-9; CDR3nt: TGTGCCAGCAGCTTAGCCACAGGGAACGACTATGGCTACACCTTC; CDR3aa: CASSLATGNDYGYTF
j_gene: TRBJ1-1; abundance: -; d_gene: -; v_gene: TRBV10-3; CDR3nt: TGTGCCATCAGTGAGACACGAGCCGGGGGTTTGAACACTGAAGCTTTCTTT; CDR3aa: CAISETRAGGLNTEAFF